Given below is one T cell receptor (beta chain) in context. What it binds is not known. PCR amplification relied on 60 Vbeta primers (plus 13 Jbeta primers). Profiling relied on immunoSEQ multiplex PCR, and the TCRdb table lists in-frame clones only, not all of them. Seen here are 110,000 or so clones, roughly 15% observed once, and the top ten hold more than 0.65%. This entry comes from a study of cytomegalovirus exposure and HLA in healthy donors. As for the study in general: Early released data had tens of millions of unique TCRs, all coming from HLA-typed donors.

Study-wide results and caveats: In a later analysis, parvovirus B19, influenza, CMV and Epstein-Barr virus appeared linked to several top co-occurrence clusters.

The CDR3 covers 13 residues. CDR1 and CDR2 (germline): GTSNPN, SVGIG (reference sequence). Trimming removed 4 bases at V and 7 bases at J, with 17 bases between. What was sequenced was PBMCs. This receptor was obtained from a female donor in good health and CMV-seronegative. The J gene is TRBJ2-7, the V gene TRBV30; D may be TRBD2 (5 bases). CDR3 in DNA: TGTGCCTGGACTGGACTCGGGGTCGCAGAGCAGTACTTC. Protein product: CAWTGLGVAEQYF.